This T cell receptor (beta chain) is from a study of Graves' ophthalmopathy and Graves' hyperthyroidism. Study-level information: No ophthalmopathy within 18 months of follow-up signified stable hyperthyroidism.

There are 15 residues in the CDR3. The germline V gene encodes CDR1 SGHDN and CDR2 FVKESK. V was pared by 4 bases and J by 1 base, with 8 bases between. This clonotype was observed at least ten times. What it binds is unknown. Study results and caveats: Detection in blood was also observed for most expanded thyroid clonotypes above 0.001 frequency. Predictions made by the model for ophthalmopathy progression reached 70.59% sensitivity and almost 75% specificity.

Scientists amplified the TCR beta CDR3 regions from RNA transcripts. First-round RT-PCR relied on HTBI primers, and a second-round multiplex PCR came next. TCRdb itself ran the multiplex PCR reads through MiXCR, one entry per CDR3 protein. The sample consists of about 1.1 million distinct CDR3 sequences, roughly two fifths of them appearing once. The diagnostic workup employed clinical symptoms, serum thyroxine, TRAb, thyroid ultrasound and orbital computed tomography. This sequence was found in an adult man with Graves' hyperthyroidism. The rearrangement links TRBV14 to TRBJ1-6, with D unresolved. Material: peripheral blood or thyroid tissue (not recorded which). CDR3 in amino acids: CASSPLGSYNSPLHF. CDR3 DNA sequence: TGTGCCAGCAGCCCCCTGGGATCCTATAATTCACCCCTCCACTTT. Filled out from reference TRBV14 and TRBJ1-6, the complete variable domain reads EAGVTQFPSHSVIEKGQTVTLRCDPISGHDNLYWYRRVMGKEIKFLLHFVKESKQDESGMPNNRFLAERTGGTYSTLKVQPAELEDSGVYFCASSPLGSYNSPLHFGNGTRLTVT.